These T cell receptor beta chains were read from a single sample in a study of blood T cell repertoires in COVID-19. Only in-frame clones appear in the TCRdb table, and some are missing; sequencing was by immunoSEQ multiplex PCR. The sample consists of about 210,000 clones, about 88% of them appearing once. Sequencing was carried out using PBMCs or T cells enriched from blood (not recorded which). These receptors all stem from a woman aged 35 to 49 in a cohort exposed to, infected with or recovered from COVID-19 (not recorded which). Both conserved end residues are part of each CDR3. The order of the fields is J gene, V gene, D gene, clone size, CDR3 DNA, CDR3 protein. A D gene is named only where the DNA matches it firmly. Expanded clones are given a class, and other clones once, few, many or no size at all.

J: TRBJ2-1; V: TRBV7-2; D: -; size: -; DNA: TGTGCCAGCAGCCAAAGGCGTGGTTGGGGCAGTCACAATGAGCAGTTCTTC; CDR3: CASSQRRGWGSHNEQFF
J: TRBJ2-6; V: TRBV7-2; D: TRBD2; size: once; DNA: TGTGCCAGCAGCTGGGGGAGGGTGCCCGGGGCCAACGTCCTGACTTTC; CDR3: CASSWGRVPGANVLTF
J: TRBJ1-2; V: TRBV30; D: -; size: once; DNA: TGTGCCTGGATCAGGCCCTACTATGGCTACACCTTC; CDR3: CAWIRPYYGYTF
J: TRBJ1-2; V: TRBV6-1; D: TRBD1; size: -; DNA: TGTGCCAGCAGTGGACAGGGGCCCGCCGTGGGGTTTGGCTACACCTTC; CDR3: CASSGQGPAVGFGYTF
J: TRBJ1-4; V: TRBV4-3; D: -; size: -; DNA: TGCGCCAGCAGCCAAGATCCCACTGACGGGGGGAAGGTTGAAAAACTGTTTTTT; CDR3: CASSQDPTDGGKVEKLFF
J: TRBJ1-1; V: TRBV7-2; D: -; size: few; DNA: TGTGCCAGCAGCCATTACAGGAGACCGAACACTGAAGCTTTCTTT; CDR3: CASSHYRRPNTEAFF
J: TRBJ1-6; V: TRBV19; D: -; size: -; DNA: TGTGCCAGCAACCTCAGGGGCGGCTCACCCCTCCACTTT; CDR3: CASNLRGGSPLHF
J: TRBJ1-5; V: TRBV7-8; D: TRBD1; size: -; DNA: TGTGCCAGCAGCTTAGATCCGGGACAGCCCTATAGCAATCAGCCCCAGCATTTT; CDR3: CASSLDPGQPYSNQPQHF
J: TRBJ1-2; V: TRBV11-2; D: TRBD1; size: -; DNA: TGTGCCAGCAGCCCGGACAGGGGGCATGGCTACACCTTC; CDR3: CASSPDRGHGYTF
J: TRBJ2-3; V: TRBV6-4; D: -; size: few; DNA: TGTGCCAGCAGTGACTCTGAGACGGGTGGCACAGATACGCAGTATTTT; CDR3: CASSDSETGGTDTQYF
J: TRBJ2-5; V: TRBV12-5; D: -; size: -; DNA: TGTGCTAGTGGTGTCAACGGGGCCCAGTACTTC; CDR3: CASGVNGAQYF
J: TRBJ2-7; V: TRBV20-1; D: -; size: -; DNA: TGCAGTGCTAGTGCACAGGGTGACTACGAGCAGTACTTC; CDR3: CSASAQGDYEQYF
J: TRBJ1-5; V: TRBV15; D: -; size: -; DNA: TGTGCCACCAGCAGTTCCACAGGGTTGGGAAAGCCGTGGGATCAGCCCCAGCATTTT; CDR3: CATSSSTGLGKPWDQPQHF
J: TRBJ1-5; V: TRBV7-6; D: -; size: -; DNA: TGTGCCAGCAGCTTAGTTCCAGATAGCAATCAGCCCCAGCATTTT; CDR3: CASSLVPDSNQPQHF
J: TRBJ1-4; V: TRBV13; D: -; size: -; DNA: TGTGCCAGCAGCTTAGTCGGAGATGAAAAACTGTTTTTT; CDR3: CASSLVGDEKLFF
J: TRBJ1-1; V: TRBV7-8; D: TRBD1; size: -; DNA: TGTGCCAGCAGCTTAGAAGGGACAGGGGAAGCTTTCTTT; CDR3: CASSLEGTGEAFF